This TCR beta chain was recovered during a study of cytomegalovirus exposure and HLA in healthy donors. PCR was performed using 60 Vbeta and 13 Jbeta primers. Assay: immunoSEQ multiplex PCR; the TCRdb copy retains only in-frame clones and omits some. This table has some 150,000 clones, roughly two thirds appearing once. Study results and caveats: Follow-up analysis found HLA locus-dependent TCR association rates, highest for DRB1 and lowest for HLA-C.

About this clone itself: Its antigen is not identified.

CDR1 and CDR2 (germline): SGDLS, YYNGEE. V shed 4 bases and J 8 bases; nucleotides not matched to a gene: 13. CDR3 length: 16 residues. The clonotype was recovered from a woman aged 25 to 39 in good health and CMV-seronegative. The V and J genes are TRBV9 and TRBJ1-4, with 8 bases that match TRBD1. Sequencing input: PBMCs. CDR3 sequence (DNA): TGTGCCAGCAGCCTCCGCGGACAGGGCCGCGGGGAAAAACTGTTTTTT. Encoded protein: CASSLRGQGRGEKLFF.